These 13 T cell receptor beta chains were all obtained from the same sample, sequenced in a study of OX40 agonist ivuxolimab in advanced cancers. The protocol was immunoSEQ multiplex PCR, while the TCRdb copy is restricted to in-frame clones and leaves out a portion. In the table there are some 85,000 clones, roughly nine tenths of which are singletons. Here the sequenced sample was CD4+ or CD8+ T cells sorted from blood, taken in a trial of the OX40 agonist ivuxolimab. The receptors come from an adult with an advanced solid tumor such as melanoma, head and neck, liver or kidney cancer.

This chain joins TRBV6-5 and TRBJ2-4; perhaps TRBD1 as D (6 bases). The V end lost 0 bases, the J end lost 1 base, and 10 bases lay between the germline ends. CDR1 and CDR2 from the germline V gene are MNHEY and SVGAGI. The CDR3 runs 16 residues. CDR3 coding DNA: TGTGCCAGCAGTTACTCCCCAACAGGGGCCAAAAACATTCAGTACTTC. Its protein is CASSYSPTGAKNIQYF.

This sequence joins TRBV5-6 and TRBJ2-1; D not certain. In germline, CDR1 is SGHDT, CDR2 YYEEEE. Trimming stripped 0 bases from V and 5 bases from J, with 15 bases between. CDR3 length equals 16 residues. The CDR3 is CASSLGPGRADNEQFF. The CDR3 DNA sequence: TGTGCCAGCAGCTTGGGCCCGGGTAGAGCAGACAATGAGCAGTTCTTC. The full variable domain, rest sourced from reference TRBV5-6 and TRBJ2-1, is DAGVTQSPTHLIKTRGQQVTLRCSPKSGHDTVSWYQQALGQGPQFIFQYYEEEERQRGNFPDRFSGHQFPNYSSELNVNALLLGDSALYLCASSLGPGRADNEQFFGPGTRLTVL.

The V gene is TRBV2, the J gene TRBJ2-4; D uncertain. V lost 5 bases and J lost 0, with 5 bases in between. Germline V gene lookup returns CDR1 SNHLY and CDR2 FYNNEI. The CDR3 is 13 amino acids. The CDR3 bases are TGTGCCAGCAGTCAGCTAGCCAAAAACATTCAGTACTTC. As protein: CASSQLAKNIQYF.

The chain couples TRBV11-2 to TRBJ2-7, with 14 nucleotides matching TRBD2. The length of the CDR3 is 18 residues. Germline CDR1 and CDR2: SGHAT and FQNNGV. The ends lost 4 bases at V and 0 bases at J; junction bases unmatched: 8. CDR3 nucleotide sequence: TGTGCCAGCAGCTCCCGACTAGCGGGAGGGCTGAGCTCCTACGAGCAGTACTTC. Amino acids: CASSSRLAGGLSSYEQYF.

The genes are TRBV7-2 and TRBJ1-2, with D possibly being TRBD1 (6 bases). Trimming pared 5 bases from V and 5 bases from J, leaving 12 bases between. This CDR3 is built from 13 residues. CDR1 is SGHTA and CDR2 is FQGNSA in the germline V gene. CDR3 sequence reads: CASSTPQGYGYTF. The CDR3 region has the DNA TGTGCCAGCAGCACTCCACAGGGTTATGGCTACACCTTC.

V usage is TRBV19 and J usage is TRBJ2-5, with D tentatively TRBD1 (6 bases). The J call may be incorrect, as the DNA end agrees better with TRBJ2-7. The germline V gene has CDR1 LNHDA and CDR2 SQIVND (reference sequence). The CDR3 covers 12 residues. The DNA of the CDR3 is TGTGCCAGTAGTTCAAGGACAGACGAGCAGTACTTC. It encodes CASSSRTDEQYF.

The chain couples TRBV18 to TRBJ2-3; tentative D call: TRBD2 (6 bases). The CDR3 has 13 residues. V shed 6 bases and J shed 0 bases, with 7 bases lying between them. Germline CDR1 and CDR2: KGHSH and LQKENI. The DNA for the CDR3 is TGTGCCAGCTCGGGGGGAAGCACAGATACGCAGTATTTT. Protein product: CASSGGSTDTQYF.

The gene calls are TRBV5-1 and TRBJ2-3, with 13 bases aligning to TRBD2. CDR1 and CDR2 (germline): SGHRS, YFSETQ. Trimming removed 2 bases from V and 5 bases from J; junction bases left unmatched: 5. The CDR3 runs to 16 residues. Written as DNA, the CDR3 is TGCGCCAGCAGCTTACTAGCGGGAGGGCCAAGAGATACGCAGTATTTT. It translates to CASSLLAGGPRDTQYF.

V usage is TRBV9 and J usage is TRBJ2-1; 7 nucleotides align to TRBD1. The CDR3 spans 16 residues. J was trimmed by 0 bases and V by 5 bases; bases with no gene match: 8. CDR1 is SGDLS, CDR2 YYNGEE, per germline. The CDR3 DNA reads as TGTGCCAGCAGTTCAGGGGGTTCCAACTCCTACAATGAGCAGTTCTTC. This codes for CASSSGGSNSYNEQFF.

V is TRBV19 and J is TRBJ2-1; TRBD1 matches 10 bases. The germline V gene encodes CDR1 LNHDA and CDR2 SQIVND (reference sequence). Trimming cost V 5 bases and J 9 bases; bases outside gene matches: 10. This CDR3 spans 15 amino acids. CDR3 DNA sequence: TGTGCCAGTAGTCTGGGACAGGGGAGAAGGACTGAGCAGTTCTTC. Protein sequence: CASSLGQGRRTEQFF.

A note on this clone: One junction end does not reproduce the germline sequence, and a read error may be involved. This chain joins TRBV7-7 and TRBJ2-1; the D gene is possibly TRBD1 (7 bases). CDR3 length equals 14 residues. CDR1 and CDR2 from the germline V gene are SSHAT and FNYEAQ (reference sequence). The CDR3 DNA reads TGTGCTAGCAGCCGAGGAGGGGGCAGCAATGAGCAGTTCTTC. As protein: CASSRGGGSNEQFF.

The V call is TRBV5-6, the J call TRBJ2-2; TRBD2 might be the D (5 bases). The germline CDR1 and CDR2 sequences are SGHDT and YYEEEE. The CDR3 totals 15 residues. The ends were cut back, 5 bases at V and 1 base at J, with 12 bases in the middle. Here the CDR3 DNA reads TGTGCCAGCAGACCCGCGGGCCGGAACACCGGGGAGCTGTTTTTT. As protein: CASRPAGRNTGELFF.

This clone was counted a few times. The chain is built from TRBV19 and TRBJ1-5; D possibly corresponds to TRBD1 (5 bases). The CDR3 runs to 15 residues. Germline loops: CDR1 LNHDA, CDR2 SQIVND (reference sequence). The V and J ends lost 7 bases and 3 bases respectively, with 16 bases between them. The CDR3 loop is CASKGQRQNNQPQHF. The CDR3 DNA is TGTGCCAGTAAGGGGCAACGACAGAACAATCAGCCCCAGCATTTT. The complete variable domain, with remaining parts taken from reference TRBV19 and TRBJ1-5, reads DGGITQSPKYLFRKEGQNVTLSCEQNLNHDAMYWYRQDPGQGLRLIYYSQIVNDFQKGDIAEGYSVSREKKESFPLTVTSAQKNPTAFYLCASKGQRQNNQPQHFGDGTRLSIL.